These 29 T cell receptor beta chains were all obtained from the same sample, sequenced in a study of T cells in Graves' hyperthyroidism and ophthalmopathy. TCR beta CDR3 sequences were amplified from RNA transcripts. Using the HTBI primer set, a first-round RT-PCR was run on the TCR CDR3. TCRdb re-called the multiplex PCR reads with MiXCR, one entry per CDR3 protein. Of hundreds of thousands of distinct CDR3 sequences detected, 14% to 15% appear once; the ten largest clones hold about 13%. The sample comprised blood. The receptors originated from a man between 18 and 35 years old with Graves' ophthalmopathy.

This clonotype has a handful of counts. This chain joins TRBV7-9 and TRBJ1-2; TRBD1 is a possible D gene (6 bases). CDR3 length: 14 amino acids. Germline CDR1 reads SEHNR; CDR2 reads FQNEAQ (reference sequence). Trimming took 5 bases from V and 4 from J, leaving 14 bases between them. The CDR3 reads CASSAQGSVYGYTF. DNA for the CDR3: TGTGCCAGCAGCGCCCAGGGGTCGGTCTATGGCTACACCTTC.

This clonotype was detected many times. Here the CDR3 reads CASSLGIGSYEQYF. CDR3 coding DNA: TGTGCCAGCAGCTTAGGAATAGGCTCCTACGAGCAGTACTTC. The J gene is TRBJ2-7, the V gene TRBV11-2; D is ambiguous. The CDR3 covers 14 residues. The germline V and J ends were trimmed by 1 base and 0 bases, with 7 bases remaining between them. Germline V gene data show CDR1 as SGHAT and CDR2 as FQNNGV.

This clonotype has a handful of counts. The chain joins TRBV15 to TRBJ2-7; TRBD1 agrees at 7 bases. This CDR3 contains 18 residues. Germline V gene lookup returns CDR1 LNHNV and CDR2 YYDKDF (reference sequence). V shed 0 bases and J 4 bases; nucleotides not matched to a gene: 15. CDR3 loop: CATSREARGSIFMYEQYF. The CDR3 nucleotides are TGTGCCACCAGCAGAGAGGCCAGGGGGTCAATTTTTATGTACGAGCAGTACTTC.

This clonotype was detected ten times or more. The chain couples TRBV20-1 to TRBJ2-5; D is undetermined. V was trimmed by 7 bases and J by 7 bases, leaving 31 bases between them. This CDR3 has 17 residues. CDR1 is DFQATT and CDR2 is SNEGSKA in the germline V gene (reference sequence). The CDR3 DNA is TGCAGTGTCCAGCATAACTTGGGTCAACTACCAAGTGGGACCCAGTACTTC. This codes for CSVQHNLGQLPSGTQYF.

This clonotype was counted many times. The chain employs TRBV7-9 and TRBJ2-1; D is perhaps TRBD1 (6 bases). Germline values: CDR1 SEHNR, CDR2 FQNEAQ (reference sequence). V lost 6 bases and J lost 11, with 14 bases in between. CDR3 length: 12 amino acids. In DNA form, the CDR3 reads TGTGCCAGCAGTCGAGGGGGAACTAAGCAGTTCTTC. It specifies CASSRGGTKQFF.

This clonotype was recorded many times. CDR3 nucleotide sequence: TGTGCCAGCTCATACCAGCGGGAGCTGTTTTTT. Translation: CASSYQRELFF. The chain employs TRBV18 and TRBJ2-2; D not certain. Trimming shortened V by 5 bases and J by 9 bases, and 7 bases separated the two germline ends. This CDR3 has 11 amino acids. Germline-derived CDR1 and CDR2 are KGHSH and LQKENI.

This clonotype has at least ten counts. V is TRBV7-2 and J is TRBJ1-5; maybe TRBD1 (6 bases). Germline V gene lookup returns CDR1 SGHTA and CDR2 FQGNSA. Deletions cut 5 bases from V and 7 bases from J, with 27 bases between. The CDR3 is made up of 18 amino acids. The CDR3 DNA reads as TGTGCCAGCAGCCCTCAACCAACAGGGAAATCCGATTCGCAGCCCCAGCATTTT. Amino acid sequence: CASSPQPTGKSDSQPQHF.

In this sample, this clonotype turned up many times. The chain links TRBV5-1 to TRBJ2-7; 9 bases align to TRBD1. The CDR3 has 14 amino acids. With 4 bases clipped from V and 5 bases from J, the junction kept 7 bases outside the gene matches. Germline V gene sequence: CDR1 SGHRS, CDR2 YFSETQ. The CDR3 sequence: CASSAGQGGDEQYF. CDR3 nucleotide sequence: TGCGCCAGCAGCGCGGGACAGGGAGGCGACGAGCAGTACTTC.

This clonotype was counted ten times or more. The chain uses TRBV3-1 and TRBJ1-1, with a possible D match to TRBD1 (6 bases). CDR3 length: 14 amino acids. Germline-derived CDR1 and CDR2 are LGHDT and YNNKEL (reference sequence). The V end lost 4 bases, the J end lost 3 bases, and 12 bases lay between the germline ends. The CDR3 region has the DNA TGTGCCAGCAGCCCAACGACAGGTCACACTGAAGCTTTCTTT. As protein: CASSPTTGHTEAFF.

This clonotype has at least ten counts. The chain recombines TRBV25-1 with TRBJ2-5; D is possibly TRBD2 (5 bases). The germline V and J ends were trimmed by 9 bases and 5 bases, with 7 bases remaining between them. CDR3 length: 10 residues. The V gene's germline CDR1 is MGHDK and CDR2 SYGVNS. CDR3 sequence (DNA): TGTGCCAGTTCGGGGGAGACCCAGTACTTC. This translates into CASSGETQYF.

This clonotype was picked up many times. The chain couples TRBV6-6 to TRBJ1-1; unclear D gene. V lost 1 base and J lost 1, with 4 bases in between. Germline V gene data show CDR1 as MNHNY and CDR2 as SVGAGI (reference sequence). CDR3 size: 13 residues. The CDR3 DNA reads TGTGCCAGCAGTTACTTAGCGAACACTGAAGCTTTCTTT. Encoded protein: CASSYLANTEAFF.

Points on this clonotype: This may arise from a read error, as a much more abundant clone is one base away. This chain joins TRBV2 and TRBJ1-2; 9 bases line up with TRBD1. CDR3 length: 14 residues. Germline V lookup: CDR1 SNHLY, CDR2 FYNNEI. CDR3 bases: TGTGCCAGCAGGGACGGGACAGGGAACCATGGCCACACCTTC. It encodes CASRDGTGNHGHTF.

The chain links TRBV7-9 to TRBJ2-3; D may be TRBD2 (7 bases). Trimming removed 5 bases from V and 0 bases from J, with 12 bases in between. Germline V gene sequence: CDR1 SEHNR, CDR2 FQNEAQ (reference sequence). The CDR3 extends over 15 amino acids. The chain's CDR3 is CASSAGAPSTDTQYF. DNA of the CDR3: TGTGCCAGCAGCGCGGGGGCGCCTAGCACAGATACGCAGTATTTT.

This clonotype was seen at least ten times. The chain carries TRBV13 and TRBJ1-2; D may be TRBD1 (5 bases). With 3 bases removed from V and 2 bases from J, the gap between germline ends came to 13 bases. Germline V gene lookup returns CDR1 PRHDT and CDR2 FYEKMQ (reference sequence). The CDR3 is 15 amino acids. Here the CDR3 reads CASSFGTERNYGYTF. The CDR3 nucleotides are TGTGCCAGCAGCTTCGGGACGGAAAGGAACTATGGCTACACCTTC.

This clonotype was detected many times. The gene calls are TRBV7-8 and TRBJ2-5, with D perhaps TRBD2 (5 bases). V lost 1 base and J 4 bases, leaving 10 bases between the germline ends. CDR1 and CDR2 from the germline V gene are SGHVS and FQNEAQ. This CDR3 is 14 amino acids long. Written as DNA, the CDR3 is TGTGCCAGCAGCTTAGTCGGGGTACGAGAGACCCAGTACTTC. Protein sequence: CASSLVGVRETQYF.

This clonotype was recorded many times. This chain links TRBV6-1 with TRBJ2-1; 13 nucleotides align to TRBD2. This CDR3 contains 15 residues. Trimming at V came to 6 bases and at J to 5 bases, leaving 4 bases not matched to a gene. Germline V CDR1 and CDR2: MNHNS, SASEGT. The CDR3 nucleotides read TGTGCCAGCAGCCGCGGGACTAGCGGGGACAATGAGCAGTTCTTC. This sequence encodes CASSRGTSGDNEQFF.

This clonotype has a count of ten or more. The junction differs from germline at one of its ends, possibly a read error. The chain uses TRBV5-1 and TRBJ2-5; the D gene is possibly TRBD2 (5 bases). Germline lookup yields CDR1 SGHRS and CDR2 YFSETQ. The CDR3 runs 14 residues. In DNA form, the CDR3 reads TGTGCCAGCAGCTTAAGTTCGGGACAAGAGACCCAGTACTTC. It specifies CASSLSSGQETQYF.

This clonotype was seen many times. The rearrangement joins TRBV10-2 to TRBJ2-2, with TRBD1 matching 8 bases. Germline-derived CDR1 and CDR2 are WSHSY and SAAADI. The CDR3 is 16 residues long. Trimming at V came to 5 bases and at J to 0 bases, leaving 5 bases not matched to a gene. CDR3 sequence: CASSRDRLTNTGELFF. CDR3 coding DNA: TGCGCCAGCAGTCGGGACAGGCTAACGAACACCGGGGAGCTGTTTTTT.

The CDR3 loop reads CASTDSGTYNEQFF. The CDR3 nucleotides read TGTGCCAGCACCGATAGCGGGACGTACAATGAGCAGTTCTTC. V usage is TRBV11-2 and J usage is TRBJ2-1; 8 bases are a match to TRBD2. The length of the CDR3 is 14 residues. V shed 7 bases, J shed 4 bases, and the junction held 6 bases outside the gene matches. CDR1 and CDR2 (germline): SGHAT, FQNNGV.

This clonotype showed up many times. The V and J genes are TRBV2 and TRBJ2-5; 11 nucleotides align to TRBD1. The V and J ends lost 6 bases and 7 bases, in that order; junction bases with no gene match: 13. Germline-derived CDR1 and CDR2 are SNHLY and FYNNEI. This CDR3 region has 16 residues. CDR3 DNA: TGTGCCAGCAGGAAAGGGACAGGGGGGTCCTCCGTGACCCAGTACTTC. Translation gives CASRKGTGGSSVTQYF.

CDR3 sequence reads: CASSSGWVDSGANVLTF. Written as DNA, the CDR3 is TGCGCCAGCAGCTCGGGATGGGTGGACTCTGGGGCCAACGTCCTGACTTTC. The J gene is TRBJ2-6, the V gene TRBV5-1; tentative D call: TRBD2 (5 bases). Germline loops: CDR1 SGHRS, CDR2 YFSETQ. The V end was cut by 3 bases, the J end by 0 bases, with 13 bases between. This CDR3 spans 17 amino acids.

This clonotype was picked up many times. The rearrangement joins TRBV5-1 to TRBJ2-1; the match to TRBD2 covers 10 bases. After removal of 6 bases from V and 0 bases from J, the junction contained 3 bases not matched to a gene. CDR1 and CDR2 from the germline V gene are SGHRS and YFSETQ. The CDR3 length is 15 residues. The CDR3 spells CASTGTSVSYNEQFF. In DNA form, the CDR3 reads TGCGCCAGCACCGGGACTAGCGTCTCCTACAATGAGCAGTTCTTC.

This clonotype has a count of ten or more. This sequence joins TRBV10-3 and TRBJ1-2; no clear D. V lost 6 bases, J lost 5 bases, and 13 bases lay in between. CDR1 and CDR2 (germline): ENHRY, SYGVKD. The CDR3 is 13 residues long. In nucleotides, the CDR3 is TGTGCCATCAGCTCTGCGCCGAGTTATGGCTACACCTTC. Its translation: CAISSAPSYGYTF.

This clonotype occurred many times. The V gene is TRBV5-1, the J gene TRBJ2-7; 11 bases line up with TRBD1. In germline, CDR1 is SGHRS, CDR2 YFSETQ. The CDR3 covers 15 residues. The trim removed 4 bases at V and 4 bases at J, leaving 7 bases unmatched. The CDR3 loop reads CASSQPGQGVYEQYF. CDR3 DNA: TGCGCCAGCAGCCAACCGGGACAGGGGGTATACGAGCAGTACTTC. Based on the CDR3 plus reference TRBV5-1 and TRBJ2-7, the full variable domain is KAGVTQTPRYLIKTRGQQVTLSCSPISGHRSVSWYQQTPGQGLQFLFEYFSETQRNKGNFPGRFSGRQFSNSRSEMNVSTLELGDSALYLCASSQPGQGVYEQYFGPGTRLTVT.

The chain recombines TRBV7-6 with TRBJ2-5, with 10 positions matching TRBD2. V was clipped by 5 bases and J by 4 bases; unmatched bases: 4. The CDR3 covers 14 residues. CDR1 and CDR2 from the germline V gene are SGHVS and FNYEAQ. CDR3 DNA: TGTGCCAGCAGCCCGAGGACTAGCGGAGAGACCCAGTACTTC. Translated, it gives CASSPRTSGETQYF.

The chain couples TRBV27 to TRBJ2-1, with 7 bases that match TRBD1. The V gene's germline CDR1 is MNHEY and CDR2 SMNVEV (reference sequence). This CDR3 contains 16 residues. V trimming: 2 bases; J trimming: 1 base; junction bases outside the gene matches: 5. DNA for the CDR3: TGTGCCAGCAGTTTAACAGGGGTAGTGTCCTACAATGAGCAGTTCTTC. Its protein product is CASSLTGVVSYNEQFF.

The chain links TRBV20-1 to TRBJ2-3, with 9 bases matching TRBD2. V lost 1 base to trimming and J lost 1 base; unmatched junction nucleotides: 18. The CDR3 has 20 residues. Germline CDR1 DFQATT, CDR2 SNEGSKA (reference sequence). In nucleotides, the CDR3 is TGCAGTGCTAGAGTAGTGTCCCCTAGCGGGATTATAACTCGCACAGATACGCAGTATTTT. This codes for CSARVVSPSGIITRTDTQYF.

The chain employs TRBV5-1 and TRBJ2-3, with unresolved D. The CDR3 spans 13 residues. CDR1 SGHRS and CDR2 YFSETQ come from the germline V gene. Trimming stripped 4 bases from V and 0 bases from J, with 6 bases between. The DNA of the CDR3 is TGCGCCAGCAGCATTACAAGCACAGATACGCAGTATTTT. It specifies CASSITSTDTQYF.

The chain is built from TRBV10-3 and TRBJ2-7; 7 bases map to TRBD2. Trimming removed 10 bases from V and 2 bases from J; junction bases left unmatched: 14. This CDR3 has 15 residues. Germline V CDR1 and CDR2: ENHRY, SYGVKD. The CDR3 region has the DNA TGTGCCACTAAACCGGGCGGGAGCTGGACCTACGAGCAGTACTTC. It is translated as CATKPGGSWTYEQYF.